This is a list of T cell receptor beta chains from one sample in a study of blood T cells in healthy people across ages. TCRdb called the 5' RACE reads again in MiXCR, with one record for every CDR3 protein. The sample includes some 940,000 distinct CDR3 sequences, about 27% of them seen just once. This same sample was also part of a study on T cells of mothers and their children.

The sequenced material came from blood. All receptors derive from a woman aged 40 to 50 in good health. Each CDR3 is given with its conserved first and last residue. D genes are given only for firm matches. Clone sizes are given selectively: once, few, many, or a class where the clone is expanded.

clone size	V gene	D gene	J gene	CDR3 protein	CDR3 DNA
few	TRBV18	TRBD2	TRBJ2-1	CASSPAWEGSYNEQFF	TGTGCCAGCTCACCGGCCTGGGAGGGCTCCTACAATGAGCAGTTCTTC
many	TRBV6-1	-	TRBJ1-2	CASSANSGTVGYTF	TGTGCCAGCAGTGCCAACTCCGGGACGGTTGGCTACACCTTC
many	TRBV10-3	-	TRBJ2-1	CAISEEGGRYNEQFF	TGTGCCATCAGTGAAGAGGGGGGACGGTACAATGAGCAGTTCTTC
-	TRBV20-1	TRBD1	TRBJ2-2	CSARETGENTGELFF	TGCAGTGCTAGAGAGACAGGGGAGAACACCGGGGAGCTGTTTTTT
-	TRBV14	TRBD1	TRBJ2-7	CASSQPGQGKNEQYF	TGTGCCAGCAGCCAGCCCGGACAGGGGAAGAACGAGCAGTACTTC
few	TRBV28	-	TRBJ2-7	CASSNLSGGGRYEQYF	TGTGCCAGCAGTAACTTATCAGGGGGGGGACGCTACGAGCAGTACTTC
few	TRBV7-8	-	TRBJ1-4	CASSLESRAEKLFF	TGTGCCAGCAGCTTAGAGAGCAGGGCCGAAAAACTGTTTTTT
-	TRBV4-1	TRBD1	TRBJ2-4	CASSPGTGVAIQYF	TGCGCCAGCAGCCCAGGGACAGGGGTTGCCATTCAGTACTTC
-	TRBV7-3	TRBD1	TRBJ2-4	CASSRGQGAGNIQYF	TGTGCCAGCAGCCGGGGACAGGGGGCGGGAAACATTCAGTACTTC
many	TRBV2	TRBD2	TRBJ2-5	CASSEGVAGYQETQYF	TGTGCCAGCAGTGAAGGAGTAGCGGGGTACCAAGAGACCCAGTACTTC
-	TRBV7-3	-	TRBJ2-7	CASSLTLASEQYF	TGTGCCAGCAGCCTCACCCTGGCTTCCGAGCAGTACTTC
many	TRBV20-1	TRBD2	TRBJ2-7	CSARDSVSGYEQYF	TGCAGTGCTAGAGATTCCGTTAGCGGGTACGAGCAGTACTTC
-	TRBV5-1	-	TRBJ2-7	CASSSGDLLGGEQYF	TGCGCCAGCAGCTCCGGGGACCTCCTCGGGGGCGAGCAGTACTTC
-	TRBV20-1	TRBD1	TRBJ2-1	CSADRGRSYNEQFF	TGCAGTGCGGACAGGGGTAGGTCCTACAATGAGCAGTTCTTC
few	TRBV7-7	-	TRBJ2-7	CASSSIHEQYF	TGTGCTAGCAGCTCGATCCACGAGCAGTACTTC
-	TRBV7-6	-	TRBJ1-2	CASSLEPGGSGNGYTF	TGTGCCAGCAGCTTAGAACCGGGGGGGAGCGGGAATGGCTACACCTTC
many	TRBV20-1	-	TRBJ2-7	CSARDPGNSYYEQYF	TGCAGTGCTAGAGATCCGGGGAATTCTTACTACGAGCAGTACTTC
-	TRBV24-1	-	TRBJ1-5	CATSDHQDSNQPQHF	TGTGCCACCAGTGATCATCAGGATAGCAATCAGCCCCAGCATTTT
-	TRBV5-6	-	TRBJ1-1	CASSLGVLGGAFF	TGTGCCAGCAGCTTGGGGGTCTTAGGAGGAGCTTTCTTT
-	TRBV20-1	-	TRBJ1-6	CSAPLRLGGDNSPLHF	TGCAGTGCTCCTCTCCGACTAGGGGGTGATAATTCACCCCTCCACTTT
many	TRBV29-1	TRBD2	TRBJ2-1	CSVGTSGASSYNEQFF	TGCAGCGTCGGGACTAGCGGGGCCAGCTCCTACAATGAGCAGTTCTTC
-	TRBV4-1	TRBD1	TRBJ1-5	CASSQDGQGGRREPQHF	TGCGCCAGCAGCCAAGATGGGCAGGGGGGGCGCAGGGAGCCCCAGCATTTT
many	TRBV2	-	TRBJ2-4	CASMSGAKNIQYF	TGTGCCAGCATGTCAGGGGCCAAAAACATTCAGTACTTC
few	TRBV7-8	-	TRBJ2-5	CASSLGSERGETQYF	TGTGCCAGCAGCTTAGGCTCGGAGAGGGGAGAGACCCAGTACTTC
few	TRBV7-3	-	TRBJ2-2	CATRDLTDTGELFF	TGTGCCACCCGGGACCTCACTGACACCGGGGAGCTGTTTTTT
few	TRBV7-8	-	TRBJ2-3	CASSLARMIISGTDTQYF	TGTGCCAGCAGCTTGGCCCGAATGATCATTTCTGGCACAGATACGCAGTATTTT
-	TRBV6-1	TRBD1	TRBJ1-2	CASRPPGQGTAGYTF	TGTGCCAGCAGGCCACCGGGACAGGGGACGGCAGGCTACACCTTC
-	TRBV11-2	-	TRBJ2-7	CASSLAGAGFEQYF	TGTGCCAGCAGCTTAGCCGGGGCAGGGTTCGAGCAGTACTTC
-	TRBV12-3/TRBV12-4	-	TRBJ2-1	CASRGTTKLQFF	TGTGCCAGCAGGGGGACCACCAAACTGCAGTTCTTC
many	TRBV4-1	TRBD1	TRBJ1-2	CASRGPGQGPNYGYTF	TGCGCCAGCAGGGGACCGGGACAGGGGCCAAACTATGGCTACACCTTC
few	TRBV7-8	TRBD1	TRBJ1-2	CASSPGTGGTKGYTF	TGTGCCAGCAGCCCCGGGACAGGGGGTACGAAGGGCTACACCTTC
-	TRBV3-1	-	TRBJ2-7	CASSHGVTGYEQYF	TGTGCCAGCAGCCATGGTGTAACAGGCTACGAGCAGTACTTC
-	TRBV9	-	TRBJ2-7	CASSPQRTQEQYF	TGTGCCAGCAGCCCACAGCGGACACAAGAGCAGTACTTC
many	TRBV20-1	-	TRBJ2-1	CSDPPYNEQFF	TGCAGTGACCCGCCGTACAATGAGCAGTTCTTC
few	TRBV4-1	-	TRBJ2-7	CASSPPPETGRNEQYF	TGCGCCAGCAGCCCCCCCCCCGAGACAGGGAGGAACGAGCAGTACTTC
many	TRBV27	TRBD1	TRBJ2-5	CASSYDRGYETQYF	TGTGCCAGCAGTTACGACAGGGGATACGAGACCCAGTACTTC
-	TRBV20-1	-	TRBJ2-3	CSARGGGRPTDTQYF	TGCAGTGCTAGAGGTGGGGGCCGGCCCACAGATACGCAGTATTTT
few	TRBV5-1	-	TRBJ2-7	CASSWDPSYEQYF	TGCGCCAGCAGCTGGGACCCTTCCTACGAGCAGTACTTC
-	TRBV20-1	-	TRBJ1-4	CSADRAGRTNEKLFF	TGCAGTGCTGATAGGGCAGGGAGAACTAATGAAAAACTGTTTTTT
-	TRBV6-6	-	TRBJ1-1	CASTSPAASTEAFF	TGTGCCAGCACTTCCCCGGCAGCGAGCACTGAAGCTTTCTTT
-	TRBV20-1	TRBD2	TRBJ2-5	CSTKGLAGDIIQETQYF	TGCAGTACTAAGGGACTAGCGGGGGATATAATCCAAGAGACCCAGTACTTC
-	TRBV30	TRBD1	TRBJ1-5	CAWNQGGGNQPQHF	TGTGCCTGGAATCAAGGGGGCGGCAATCAGCCCCAGCATTTT
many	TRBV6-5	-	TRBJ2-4	CASSPRGNPQNIQYF	TGTGCCAGCAGTCCCCGGGGGAACCCCCAAAACATTCAGTACTTC
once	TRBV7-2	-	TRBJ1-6	CASSQPVGSYNSPLHF	TGTGCCAGCAGTCAACCCGTAGGGAGCTATAATTCACCCCTCCACTTT
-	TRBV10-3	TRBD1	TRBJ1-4	CAPRRDRVDEKLFF	TGTGCCCCACGCCGGGACAGGGTCGATGAAAAACTGTTTTTT
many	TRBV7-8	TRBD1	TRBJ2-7	CASSRRDSAYEQYF	TGTGCCAGCAGCCGCCGGGACAGTGCTTACGAGCAGTACTTC
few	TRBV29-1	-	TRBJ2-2	CSVERRGSYSGTGELFF	TGCAGCGTTGAGAGAAGGGGATCTTACTCCGGCACCGGGGAGCTGTTTTTT
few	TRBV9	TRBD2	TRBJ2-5	CASSPAFGSGDQETQYF	TGTGCCAGCAGCCCAGCATTTGGTAGCGGGGACCAAGAGACCCAGTACTTC
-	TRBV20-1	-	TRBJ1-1	CSARGMAENTEAFF	TGCAGTGCTAGAGGGATGGCAGAGAACACTGAAGCTTTCTTT
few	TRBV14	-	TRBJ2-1	CASRGAELRSYNEQFF	TGTGCCAGCCGAGGAGCCGAACTGCGGTCCTACAATGAGCAGTTCTTC
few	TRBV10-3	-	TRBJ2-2	CAISESGTGELFF	TGTGCCATCAGTGAGTCGGGGACCGGGGAGCTGTTTTTT
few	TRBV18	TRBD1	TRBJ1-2	CASSPGTGGLDYGYTF	TGTGCCAGCTCACCCGGGACAGGGGGTTTGGACTATGGCTACACCTTC
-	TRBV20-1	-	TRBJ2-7	CSASVGGPQREQYF	TGCAGTGCTAGCGTTGGGGGGCCCCAGAGGGAGCAGTACTTC
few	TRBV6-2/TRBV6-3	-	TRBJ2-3	CASSAGTADTQYF	TGTGCCAGCAGTGCCGGGACCGCAGATACGCAGTATTTT
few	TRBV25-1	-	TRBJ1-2	CASSGGGLNTF	TGTGCCAGCAGTGGGGGGGGGCTTAACACCTTC
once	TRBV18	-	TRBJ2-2	CASSPQAGDTGELFF	TGTGCCAGCTCACCACAGGCAGGGGACACCGGGGAGCTGTTTTTT
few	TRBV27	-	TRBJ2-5	CASSSSRQETQYF	TGTGCCAGCAGTTCGAGCAGACAGGAGACCCAGTACTTC
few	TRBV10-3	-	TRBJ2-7	CAISGTYEQYF	TGTGCCATCAGTGGGACCTACGAGCAGTACTTC
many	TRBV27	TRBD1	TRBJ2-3	CASRRQGGTDTQYF	TGTGCCAGCAGACGGCAGGGGGGCACAGATACGCAGTATTTT